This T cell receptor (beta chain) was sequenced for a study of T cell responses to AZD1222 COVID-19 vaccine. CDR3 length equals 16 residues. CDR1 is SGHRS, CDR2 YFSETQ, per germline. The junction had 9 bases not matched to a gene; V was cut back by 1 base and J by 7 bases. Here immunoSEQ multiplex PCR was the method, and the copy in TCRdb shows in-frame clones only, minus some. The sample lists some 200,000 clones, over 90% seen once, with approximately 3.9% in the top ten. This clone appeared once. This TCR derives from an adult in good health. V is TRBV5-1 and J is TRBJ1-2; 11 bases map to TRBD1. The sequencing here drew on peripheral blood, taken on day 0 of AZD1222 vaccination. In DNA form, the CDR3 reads TGCGCCAGCAGCTTGACCGGGACAGGGGGGCTGGGTGGCTACACCTTC. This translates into CASSLTGTGGLGGYTF.